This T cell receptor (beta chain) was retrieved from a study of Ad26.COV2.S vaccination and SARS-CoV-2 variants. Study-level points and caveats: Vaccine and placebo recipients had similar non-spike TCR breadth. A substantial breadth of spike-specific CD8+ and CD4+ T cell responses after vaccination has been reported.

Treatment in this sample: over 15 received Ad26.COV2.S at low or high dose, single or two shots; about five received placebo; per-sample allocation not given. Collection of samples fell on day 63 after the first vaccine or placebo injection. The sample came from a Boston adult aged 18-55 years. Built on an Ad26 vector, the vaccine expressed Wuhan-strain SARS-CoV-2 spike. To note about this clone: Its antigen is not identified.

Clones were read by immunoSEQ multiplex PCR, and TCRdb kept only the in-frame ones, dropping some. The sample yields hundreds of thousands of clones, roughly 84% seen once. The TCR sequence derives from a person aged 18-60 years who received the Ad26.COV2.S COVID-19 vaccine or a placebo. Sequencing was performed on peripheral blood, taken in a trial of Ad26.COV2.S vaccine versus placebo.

The CDR3 loop reads CASRITGSHGYTF. The CDR3 bases are TGTGCCAGCAGAATTACAGGCAGTCATGGCTACACCTTC. The gene calls are TRBV12-3 or TRBV12-4 and TRBJ1-2; maybe TRBD1 (5 bases). Trimming took off 6 bases at V and 6 bases at J, with 14 bases between the two ends. This CDR3 contains 13 residues.